This TCR beta chain was sequenced in a study of T cells in Graves' hyperthyroidism and ophthalmopathy. RNA transcripts served as the template for amplifying TCR beta CDR3 regions. HTBI primers were the set used in a first-round RT-PCR of the TCR CDR3. MiXCR, applied by TCRdb to the multiplex PCR reads, yields one record per CDR3 protein. This sample yields a few hundred thousand distinct CDR3 sequences, of which less than 15% are seen a single time; around 21% belongs to the top ten. This clonotype was recorded at least ten times. This receptor was taken from a man aged 30-40 years with Graves' hyperthyroidism that later progressed to Graves' ophthalmopathy. The sample taken for sequencing was blood.

CDR3 DNA: TGTGCCTGGAGTGTAGGAGGCGCAGACGAGCAGTTCTTC. Its translation: CAWSVGGADEQFF. The chain couples TRBV30 to TRBJ2-1; a weak D match, TRBD2 (5 bases). Germline V gene data show CDR1 as GTSNPN and CDR2 as SVGIG (reference sequence). V dropped 0 bases and J dropped 10 bases, with 13 bases sitting between them. The CDR3 extends over 13 amino acids.